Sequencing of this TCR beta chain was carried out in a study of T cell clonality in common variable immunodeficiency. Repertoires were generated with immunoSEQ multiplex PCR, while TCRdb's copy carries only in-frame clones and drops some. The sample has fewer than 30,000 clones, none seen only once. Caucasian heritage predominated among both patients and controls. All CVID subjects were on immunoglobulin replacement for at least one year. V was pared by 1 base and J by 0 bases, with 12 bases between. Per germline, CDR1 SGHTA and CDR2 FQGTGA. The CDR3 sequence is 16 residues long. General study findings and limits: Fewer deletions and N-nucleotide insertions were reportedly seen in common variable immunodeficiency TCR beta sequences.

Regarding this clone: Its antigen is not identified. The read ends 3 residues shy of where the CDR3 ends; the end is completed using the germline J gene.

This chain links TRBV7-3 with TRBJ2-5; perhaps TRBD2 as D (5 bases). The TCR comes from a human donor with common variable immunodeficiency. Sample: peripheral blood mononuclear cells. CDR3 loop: CASSLIFSGYQETQYF. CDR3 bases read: TGTGCCAGCAGCTTAATTTTCTCGGGGTACCAAGAGACC.